This T cell receptor beta chain was retrieved from a study of T cell changes during pregnancy in multiple sclerosis. The protocol was immunoSEQ multiplex PCR, while the TCRdb copy is restricted to in-frame clones and leaves out a portion. This table has 55,000 to 80,000 clones, 94% appearing once. The CDR3 consists of 16 residues. The trim removed 4 bases at V and 5 bases at J, leaving 8 bases unmatched. The germline gives CDR1 LNHDA, CDR2 SQIVND (reference sequence). This rearrangement joins TRBV19 to TRBJ2-3; 11 positions match TRBD2. The specimen was peripheral blood, collected in the third trimester of pregnancy. The TCR sequence derives from a female donor with multiple sclerosis, enrolled in a pregnancy study. The CDR3 loop reads CASSSSSGGFQDTQYF. The CDR3 DNA reads TGTGCCAGTAGTAGTTCTAGCGGGGGGTTTCAAGATACGCAGTATTTT.